These T cell receptor beta chains were read from a single sample in a study of blood T cell repertoires in COVID-19. Sequenced by immunoSEQ multiplex PCR; TCRdb stores in-frame clones only, minus some. The sample has around 200,000 clones; roughly nine tenths are singletons. Sequencing was performed on PBMCs or T cells enriched from blood (not recorded which). Receptors originate from a woman aged 45-59 years in a cohort exposed to, infected with or recovered from COVID-19 (not recorded which). The CDR3 runs from the conserved cysteine through the conserved F or W. Each record gives: V gene, clone size, D gene, J gene, CDR3 DNA, CDR3 protein. D genes are given only for firm matches. Size tells how often a clone was seen (once, few, many) or the class of an expanded clone, and some rows leave it out.

V gene: TRBV2
clone size: .
D gene: .
J gene: TRBJ2-2
CDR3 DNA: TGTGCCAGCAGCCAAGGGGGGGCGAGCACCGGGGAGCTGTTTTTT
CDR3 protein: CASSQGGASTGELFF

V gene: TRBV7-9
clone size: .
D gene: TRBD1
J gene: TRBJ1-1
CDR3 DNA: TGTGCCAGCAGCCCGGGACAGGGTGCTGAAGCTTTCTTT
CDR3 protein: CASSPGQGAEAFF

V gene: TRBV30
clone size: .
D gene: .
J gene: TRBJ1-2
CDR3 DNA: TGTGCCTCGAACACGGGGGATAACTATGGCTACACCTTC
CDR3 protein: CASNTGDNYGYTF

V gene: TRBV4-1
clone size: .
D gene: TRBD1
J gene: TRBJ1-6
CDR3 DNA: TGCGCCAGCAGCCAAGGGCCGGGACAGGGGCGCCTCAATTCACCCCTCCACTTT
CDR3 protein: CASSQGPGQGRLNSPLHF

V gene: TRBV27
clone size: .
D gene: .
J gene: TRBJ1-1
CDR3 DNA: TGTGCCAGCAGTTTATTCCCCGACAGAAGGGAAGCTTTCTTT
CDR3 protein: CASSLFPDRREAFF

V gene: TRBV20-1
clone size: .
D gene: .
J gene: TRBJ2-7
CDR3 DNA: TGCAGTGCAGGGGGGGGGAACGAGCAGTACTTC
CDR3 protein: CSAGGGNEQYF

V gene: TRBV4-2
clone size: .
D gene: .
J gene: TRBJ2-5
CDR3 DNA: TGTGCCAGCAGCCAATCGGTGGCTTCAGGAGCGGTGACCCAGTACTTC
CDR3 protein: CASSQSVASGAVTQYF

V gene: TRBV4-2
clone size: .
D gene: TRBD2
J gene: TRBJ2-1
CDR3 DNA: TGTGCCAGCAGCCAAGATGAAGGGCGGGGGGGCAATGAGCAGTTCTTC
CDR3 protein: CASSQDEGRGGNEQFF

V gene: TRBV28
clone size: .
D gene: TRBD1
J gene: TRBJ2-7
CDR3 DNA: TGTGCCAGCAGTTTAGCCGGACAGGGTTCCTACGAGCAGTACTTC
CDR3 protein: CASSLAGQGSYEQYF

V gene: TRBV18
clone size: .
D gene: TRBD1
J gene: TRBJ1-2
CDR3 DNA: TGTGCCAGCACCGAGGACAGGGCCTATGGCTACACCTTC
CDR3 protein: CASTEDRAYGYTF

V gene: TRBV2
clone size: .
D gene: TRBD2
J gene: TRBJ2-1
CDR3 DNA: TGTGCCAGCAGTGAACCGCGGGGGGGCCTTGATGAGCAGTTCTTC
CDR3 protein: CASSEPRGGLDEQFF

V gene: TRBV10-2
clone size: .
D gene: TRBD1
J gene: TRBJ1-5
CDR3 DNA: TGCGCCAGCAGTGAACAGGGGGCGAATCAGCCCCAGCATTTT
CDR3 protein: CASSEQGANQPQHF

V gene: TRBV2
clone size: .
D gene: TRBD1
J gene: TRBJ1-3
CDR3 DNA: TGTGCCAGCAATCGGGACAGCGGCTCTGGAAACACCATATATTTT
CDR3 protein: CASNRDSGSGNTIYF

V gene: TRBV7-2
clone size: .
D gene: TRBD1
J gene: TRBJ1-1
CDR3 DNA: TGTGCCAGCAGCTTTATGGACAGGGGAGTCACTGAAGCTTTCTTT
CDR3 protein: CASSFMDRGVTEAFF

V gene: TRBV5-6
clone size: .
D gene: .
J gene: TRBJ2-7
CDR3 DNA: TGTGCCAGCAGCTATCTAAACGAGCAGTACTTC
CDR3 protein: CASSYLNEQYF

V gene: TRBV19
clone size: once
D gene: .
J gene: TRBJ1-5
CDR3 DNA: TGTGCCAGTCAAGAGGTTTTTAGCAATCAGCCCCAGCATTTT
CDR3 protein: CASQEVFSNQPQHF

V gene: TRBV27
clone size: once
D gene: TRBD1
J gene: TRBJ1-6
CDR3 DNA: TGTGCCAGCAGTTTCAGGGGGCAGGCCTATAATTCACCCCTCCACTTT
CDR3 protein: CASSFRGQAYNSPLHF

V gene: TRBV5-4
clone size: .
D gene: TRBD2
J gene: TRBJ2-3
CDR3 DNA: TGTGCCAGCGGACTAACTAGCGGGGGATCAGATACGCAGTATTTT
CDR3 protein: CASGLTSGGSDTQYF

V gene: TRBV25-1
clone size: .
D gene: .
J gene: TRBJ2-7
CDR3 DNA: TGTGCCAGCCCACGGGGGTTGGATAGCTCCTACGAGCAGTACTTC
CDR3 protein: CASPRGLDSSYEQYF

V gene: TRBV23-1
clone size: .
D gene: .
J gene: TRBJ1-3
CDR3 DNA: TGCGCCAGCAGTCGCCCCCCCCCGGGACGCGGGATCTCTGGAAACACCATATATTTT
CDR3 protein: CASSRPPPGRGISGNTIYF

V gene: TRBV2
clone size: .
D gene: .
J gene: TRBJ2-1
CDR3 DNA: TGTGCCAGCAGTGAAGCGCTTCAGGGGTTCTACAATGAGCAGTTCTTC
CDR3 protein: CASSEALQGFYNEQFF

V gene: TRBV6-1
clone size: .
D gene: TRBD1
J gene: TRBJ1-6
CDR3 DNA: TGTGCCAGCAGTGAAGCGGCAGGGGGGTGTTCACCCCTCCACTTT
CDR3 protein: CASSEAAGGCSPLHF

V gene: TRBV12-3/TRBV12-4
clone size: .
D gene: .
J gene: TRBJ1-6
CDR3 DNA: TGTGCCAGCACAATGGAGTATAATTCACCCCTCCACTTT
CDR3 protein: CASTMEYNSPLHF

V gene: TRBV5-8
clone size: .
D gene: .
J gene: TRBJ2-1
CDR3 DNA: TGTGCCAGCAGCCGGGGCGAGGGGGCCTACAATGAGCAGTTCTTC
CDR3 protein: CASSRGEGAYNEQFF

V gene: TRBV11-2
clone size: .
D gene: .
J gene: TRBJ1-1
CDR3 DNA: TGTGCCAGCAGCTTAGACGTTTGGGGGCAAAATTCAGGGGAGAACACTGAAGCTTTCTTT
CDR3 protein: CASSLDVWGQNSGENTEAFF

V gene: TRBV11-2
clone size: many
D gene: TRBD1
J gene: TRBJ2-5
CDR3 DNA: TGTGCCAGCAGCTTAGCAGACAGGGGGTCCTACCTGTACCAAGAGACCCAGTACTTC
CDR3 protein: CASSLADRGSYLYQETQYF

V gene: TRBV29-1
clone size: .
D gene: .
J gene: TRBJ2-3
CDR3 DNA: TGCAGCGTTGACGGGAGTGGGATCCGGGCGGCAGATACGCAGTATTTT
CDR3 protein: CSVDGSGIRAADTQYF

V gene: TRBV5-1
clone size: .
D gene: TRBD2
J gene: TRBJ2-1
CDR3 DNA: TGCGCCAGCAGCCTCCAGGCGGCGGGGGGTTACAATGAGCAGTTCTTC
CDR3 protein: CASSLQAAGGYNEQFF

V gene: TRBV7-2
clone size: once
D gene: TRBD1
J gene: TRBJ1-1
CDR3 DNA: TGTGCCAGCAGCGTCAGGGGGTCTACTGAAGCTTTCTTT
CDR3 protein: CASSVRGSTEAFF

V gene: TRBV20-1
clone size: .
D gene: TRBD2
J gene: TRBJ2-7
CDR3 DNA: TGCAGTGCTAGTTTAGCGGGGGGTCCTCTCGAGCAGTACTTC
CDR3 protein: CSASLAGGPLEQYF

V gene: TRBV5-6
clone size: .
D gene: .
J gene: TRBJ2-1
CDR3 DNA: TGTGCCAGCATACCCAGGGTAGCTTACAATGAGCAGTTCTTC
CDR3 protein: CASIPRVAYNEQFF

V gene: TRBV6-5
clone size: .
D gene: TRBD1
J gene: TRBJ2-7
CDR3 DNA: TGTGCCACTAGACTCCGGGTGACAGGGCCGGAGCAGTACTTC
CDR3 protein: CATRLRVTGPEQYF

V gene: TRBV18
clone size: .
D gene: TRBD1
J gene: TRBJ1-1
CDR3 DNA: TGTGCCAGCTCACCGTGGACAGGGACGAACACTGAAGCTTTCTTT
CDR3 protein: CASSPWTGTNTEAFF

V gene: TRBV5-4
clone size: .
D gene: .
J gene: TRBJ2-7
CDR3 DNA: TGTGCCAGCAGCCTCCGGGTGACCTCCTACGAGCAGTACTTC
CDR3 protein: CASSLRVTSYEQYF

V gene: TRBV20-1
clone size: .
D gene: .
J gene: TRBJ2-7
CDR3 DNA: TGCAGTGCGGCGGCTTACGAGCAGTACTTC
CDR3 protein: CSAAAYEQYF

V gene: TRBV7-9
clone size: few
D gene: .
J gene: TRBJ1-2
CDR3 DNA: TGTGCCAGCAGTTTTGACAGGAATGCTAACTATGGCTACACCTTC
CDR3 protein: CASSFDRNANYGYTF

V gene: TRBV28
clone size: .
D gene: .
J gene: TRBJ1-1
CDR3 DNA: TGTGCCAGCAGCTCCCGGAGGCAGAACCTAATTGAAGCTTTCTTT
CDR3 protein: CASSSRRQNLIEAFF

V gene: TRBV7-9
clone size: .
D gene: .
J gene: TRBJ1-3
CDR3 DNA: TGTGCCAGCAGCTTATTTAGCTATGGAAACACCATATATTTT
CDR3 protein: CASSLFSYGNTIYF

V gene: TRBV6-4
clone size: .
D gene: TRBD1
J gene: TRBJ2-3
CDR3 DNA: TGTGCCAGCAGTGGAGGACAGGGGACGATGTATACGCAGTATTTT
CDR3 protein: CASSGGQGTMYTQYF

V gene: TRBV6-5
clone size: once
D gene: .
J gene: TRBJ2-3
CDR3 DNA: TGTGCCAGCAGTCGGATCGGGGTTAGCACAGATACGCAGTATTTT
CDR3 protein: CASSRIGVSTDTQYF

V gene: TRBV6-5
clone size: .
D gene: TRBD2
J gene: TRBJ2-1
CDR3 DNA: TGTGCCAGCAGTTATCTAACTAGCGGGGAACTAAATGAGCAGTTCTTC
CDR3 protein: CASSYLTSGELNEQFF

V gene: TRBV19
clone size: .
D gene: TRBD2
J gene: TRBJ2-2
CDR3 DNA: TGTGCCAGTAGTGAGGGACTAGCGGTGAGGGCCGGGGAGCTGTTTTTT
CDR3 protein: CASSEGLAVRAGELFF

V gene: TRBV6-2/TRBV6-3
clone size: .
D gene: TRBD2
J gene: TRBJ2-3
CDR3 DNA: TGTGCCAGCAGCCTTAGGTCGGGGGGGCCAGTAGATACGCAGTATTTT
CDR3 protein: CASSLRSGGPVDTQYF

V gene: TRBV10-2
clone size: .
D gene: TRBD2
J gene: TRBJ2-7
CDR3 DNA: TGCGCCAGCAAGGCTAGCGGCTACGAGCAGTACTTC
CDR3 protein: CASKASGYEQYF

V gene: TRBV5-6
clone size: .
D gene: .
J gene: TRBJ2-3
CDR3 DNA: TGTGCCAGCAGCTTGGGCAGGGCAGATACGCAGTATTTT
CDR3 protein: CASSLGRADTQYF

V gene: TRBV6-1
clone size: .
D gene: .
J gene: TRBJ1-1
CDR3 DNA: TGTGCCAGCAGTGAGCAGGGTGGAACTGAAGCTTTCTTT
CDR3 protein: CASSEQGGTEAFF

V gene: TRBV4-1
clone size: .
D gene: TRBD2
J gene: TRBJ2-1
CDR3 DNA: TGCGCCAGCAGCCAAGTACTAAGCGGGGGGGCGGGTAATGAGCAGTTCTTC
CDR3 protein: CASSQVLSGGAGNEQFF

V gene: TRBV5-1
clone size: .
D gene: .
J gene: TRBJ1-2
CDR3 DNA: TGCGCCAGCAGCTTTTCTGACAGGGGCTACACCTTC
CDR3 protein: CASSFSDRGYTF